The 14 T cell receptor beta chains below were found in one sample sequenced in a study of cytomegalovirus exposure and HLA in healthy donors. Primers included in the PCR were 60 Vbeta and 13 Jbeta primers. Only in-frame clones appear in the TCRdb table, and some are missing; sequencing was by immunoSEQ multiplex PCR. The table has 120,000 to 150,000 clones, 65% to 85% seen once. The sequenced material came from PBMCs. The source is a male donor in good health and CMV-seronegative.

The chain joins TRBV15 to TRBJ2-7; TRBD1 agrees at 8 bases. Germline CDR1 LNHNV, CDR2 YYDKDF (reference sequence). The CDR3 extends over 14 amino acids. With V trimmed by 3 bases and J by 1 base, 2 bases remained unmatched. CDR3 protein: CATSSRDRSYEQYF. The CDR3 coding sequence is TGTGCCACCAGCAGCCGGGACAGGTCCTACGAGCAGTACTTC.

J is TRBJ2-7 and V is TRBV5-1; D perhaps matches TRBD2 (6 bases). V lost 4 bases and J lost 3, with 17 bases in between. The germline CDR1 and CDR2 sequences are SGHRS and YFSETQ. The CDR3 runs 15 residues. CDR3 nucleotides: TGCGCCAGCAGCCCGTCTTATAGCGGTAACTACGAGCAGTACTTC. Amino acid sequence: CASSPSYSGNYEQYF.

V is TRBV4-3 and J is TRBJ2-7; the D gene is possibly TRBD2 (7 bases). From germline, CDR1 is LGHNA and CDR2 YSLEER. Trimming took 4 bases from V and 2 from J, leaving 21 bases between them. This CDR3 spans 17 amino acids. CDR3 residues: CASSRGKGGGPTYEQYF. The DNA of the CDR3 is TGCGCCAGCAGCCGGGGAAAAGGGGGAGGGCCAACCTACGAGCAGTACTTC.

The rearrangement uses TRBV5-1 and TRBJ2-1; TRBD1 might be the D (5 bases). Germline values: CDR1 SGHRS, CDR2 YFSETQ. Deletions cut 0 bases from V and 4 bases from J, with 11 bases between. The CDR3 is 15 residues long. The CDR3 DNA reads as TGCGCCAGCAGCTTGGTTCAGGGCGCATACAATGAGCAGTTCTTC. It is translated as CASSLVQGAYNEQFF.

The CDR3 protein is CASRSQGSGNTIYF. The CDR3 coding sequence is TGCGCCAGCAGATCTCAGGGTTCTGGAAACACCATATATTTT. The chain links TRBV5-1 to TRBJ1-3; a weak D match, TRBD1 (5 bases). CDR1 and CDR2 from the germline V gene are SGHRS and YFSETQ. The CDR3 runs to 14 residues. Trimming left V 5 bases short and J 1 base short, with 10 bases between.

Notes on this clone: This same CDR3 is encoded by further DNA sequences in the sample. The chain has TRBV27 and TRBJ2-7; 10 bases agree with TRBD1. This CDR3 spans 14 amino acids. J gave up 2 bases and V 5 bases, and 3 bases lay outside the gene matches. CDR1 and CDR2 from the germline V gene are MNHEY and SMNVEV (reference sequence). CDR3 nucleotide sequence: TGTGCCAGCAGTCTGACAGGGGGCCCCTACGAGCAGTACTTC. Translating gives CASSLTGGPYEQYF.

V and J are TRBV2 and TRBJ1-1, with no clear D. Trimming left V 5 bases short and J 3 bases short, with 10 bases between. This CDR3 region has 13 residues. Germline V gene data show CDR1 as SNHLY and CDR2 as FYNNEI. The CDR3 protein is CASSSRGYTEAFF. The CDR3 DNA is TGTGCCAGCAGTTCTAGAGGGTACACTGAAGCTTTCTTT.

This chain connects TRBV5-4 to TRBJ2-3; D possibly corresponds to TRBD1 (6 bases). Trimming took 4 bases from V and 2 from J, leaving 17 bases between them. The CDR3 length is 16 residues. In germline, CDR1 is SGHNT, CDR2 YYREEE (reference sequence). The CDR3, as DNA: TGTGCCAGCAGCCCCCCAGGTGGGGGCGTCACAGATACGCAGTATTTT. Translation: CASSPPGGGVTDTQYF.

The chain links TRBV7-3 to TRBJ1-1; no definite D call. Germline V lookup: CDR1 SGHTA, CDR2 FQGTGA. The CDR3 is 13 amino acids. Between the trimmed V and J ends, which lost 3 bases and 0 bases, there was a span of 5 bases. The CDR3 region has the DNA TGTGCCAGCAGCTTGTCGGTGAACACTGAAGCTTTCTTT. As protein: CASSLSVNTEAFF.

This chain joins TRBV14 and TRBJ2-3; 13 positions agree with TRBD2. CDR1 SGHDN and CDR2 FVKESK come from the germline V gene. J gave up 6 bases and V 0 bases, and 9 bases lay outside the gene matches. This CDR3 has 18 residues. Written as DNA, the CDR3 is TGTGCCAGCAGCCAAGACCAACTAGCGGGAGGGCTGGGGGATACGCAGTATTTT. Amino acids: CASSQDQLAGGLGDTQYF.

V and J are TRBV2 and TRBJ2-2, with a possible D match to TRBD1 (5 bases). Germline assignment: CDR1 SNHLY and CDR2 FYNNEI. CDR3 size: 14 residues. Trimming left V 7 bases short and J 6 bases short, with 15 bases between. The CDR3 DNA is TGTGCCAGCACCGTGGGGCCCACACCCGGGGAGCTGTTTTTT. Protein product: CASTVGPTPGELFF.

The rearrangement joins TRBV6-5 to TRBJ1-3; TRBD1 aligns across 8 bases. The ends lost 5 bases at V and 8 bases at J; junction bases unmatched: 11. The CDR3 totals 15 residues. The germline V gene has CDR1 MNHEY and CDR2 SVGAGI. The CDR3 protein is CASSTRGRLWDTIYF. Here the CDR3 DNA reads TGTGCCAGCAGTACCAGGGGGCGGCTTTGGGACACCATATATTTT.

The chain is built from TRBV10-2 and TRBJ2-1, with 10 bases lining up with TRBD2. Germline loops: CDR1 WSHSY, CDR2 SAAADI. Trimming at V came to 6 bases and at J to 7 bases, leaving 18 bases not matched to a gene. CDR3 length: 18 residues. DNA of the CDR3: TGCGCCAGCAGGGGGGTGACGAGCGGGACTAGCGTTCTGAATGAGCAGTTCTTC. This encodes CASRGVTSGTSVLNEQFF.

This clone came up a few times. This chain uses TRBV4-3 with TRBJ1-4, with 7 bases lining up with TRBD1. Germline-derived CDR1 and CDR2 are LGHNA and YSLEER. J lost 7 bases, V lost 1 base, and 3 bases had no gene match. This CDR3 contains 14 residues. The DNA for the CDR3 is TGCGCCAGCAGCCAAGTAGACAGGGTTGAAAAACTGTTTTTT. This gives the protein CASSQVDRVEKLFF.